The 27 T cell receptor beta chains below come from one sample, sequenced in a study of T cell changes during pregnancy in multiple sclerosis. The method was immunoSEQ multiplex PCR; TCRdb's version includes in-frame clones alone and lacks a portion of them. The table records about 80,000 clones, about 90% of them present only once. Sequenced material: peripheral blood, taken before pregnancy. The receptors here all came from a female donor with multiple sclerosis, enrolled in a pregnancy study.

The genes are TRBV10-3 and TRBJ2-7; 7 nucleotides agree with TRBD1. CDR3 length equals 13 residues. V gave up 6 bases and J gave up 3 bases; unmatched junction bases: 5. CDR1 is ENHRY and CDR2 is SYGVKD in the germline V gene. CDR3 sequence: CAISRTGDYEQYF. As DNA, the CDR3 is TGTGCCATCAGCCGAACAGGGGACTACGAGCAGTACTTC.

The J gene is TRBJ2-1, the V gene TRBV5-5, with D tentatively TRBD1 (5 bases). The CDR3 length is 14 residues. CDR1 is SGHKS and CDR2 is YYEKEE in the germline V gene (reference sequence). V dropped 2 bases and J dropped 3 bases, with 9 bases sitting between them. The CDR3 here is CASSFWQGYNEQFF. The CDR3 DNA is TGTGCCAGCAGCTTCTGGCAGGGCTACAATGAGCAGTTCTTC.

This clone showed up just a few times. The chain joins TRBV6-1 to TRBJ1-1, with D maybe TRBD1 (5 bases). CDR3 length: 14 residues. Germline assignment: CDR1 MNHNS and CDR2 SASEGT. The ends were cut back, 5 bases at V and 0 bases at J, with 10 bases in the middle. The CDR3 DNA reads as TGTGCCAGCAGTTCAGGGCCTCTGAACACTGAAGCTTTCTTT. Amino acids: CASSSGPLNTEAFF.

This clone was detected only a few times. The chain is built from TRBV4-1 and TRBJ1-1; TRBD1 matches at 8 bases. Germline values: CDR1 MGHRA, CDR2 YSYEKL. The CDR3 is made up of 17 amino acids. The ends lost 3 bases at V and 1 base at J; junction bases unmatched: 10. This CDR3 reads CASSHTTGAMKNTEAFF. The DNA for the CDR3 is TGCGCCAGCAGCCATACGACAGGGGCCATGAAGAACACTGAAGCTTTCTTT.

CDR3 region: CASSTGTGGITEAFF. CDR3 sequence (DNA): TGTGCCAGCAGCACGGGGACAGGGGGAATCACTGAAGCTTTCTTT. This rearrangement joins TRBV7-2 to TRBJ1-1, with TRBD1 matching 11 bases. The CDR3 runs 15 residues. The germline V gene encodes CDR1 SGHTA and CDR2 FQGNSA. Trimming took 5 bases from V and 4 from J; bases not matched to a gene: 6.

The J gene is TRBJ2-7, the V gene TRBV6-1; the match to TRBD1 covers 11 bases. The ends lost 5 bases at V and 4 bases at J; junction bases unmatched: 1. The CDR3 is made up of 13 amino acids. Germline values: CDR1 MNHNS, CDR2 SASEGT. The CDR3 nucleotides are TGTGCCAGCAGTCGGGACAGGGGGTACGAGCAGTACTTC. Its protein is CASSRDRGYEQYF.

The chain links TRBV10-3 to TRBJ2-4; 12 bases are shared with TRBD2. Losses at the gene ends were 3 bases for V and 0 bases for J; bases not matched to a gene: 6. The CDR3 runs to 18 residues. Germline V gene data show CDR1 as ENHRY and CDR2 as SYGVKD. CDR3 in amino acids: CAISDTSGGNLAKNIQYF. Written as DNA, the CDR3 is TGTGCCATCAGTGACACTAGCGGGGGGAACCTAGCCAAAAACATTCAGTACTTC.

The chain employs TRBV15 and TRBJ1-2, with 7 bases identical to TRBD1. V lost 5 bases to trimming and J lost 8 bases; unmatched junction nucleotides: 5. Germline loops: CDR1 LNHNV, CDR2 YYDKDF (reference sequence). This CDR3 spans 12 amino acids. CDR3 in DNA: TGTGCCACCAGCGAACCAGGGGGAGGCTACACCTTC. It is translated as CATSEPGGGYTF.

This sequence joins TRBV11-2 and TRBJ2-3, with 8 positions matching TRBD1. The ends lost 4 bases at V and 0 bases at J; junction bases unmatched: 3. The CDR3 is 15 residues long. Germline values: CDR1 SGHAT, CDR2 FQNNGV. CDR3 DNA sequence: TGTGCCAGCAGCTCGACAGGGGCTAGCACAGATACGCAGTATTTT. The encoded protein is CASSSTGASTDTQYF. The entire variable domain, with the rest obtained from reference TRBV11-2 and TRBJ2-3, is as follows: EAGVAQSPRYKIIEKRQSVAFWCNPISGHATLYWYQQILGQGPKLLIQFQNNGVVDDSQLPKDRFSAERLKGVDSTLKIQPAKLEDSAVYLCASSSTGASTDTQYFGPGTRLTVL.

This clone was seen a single time. The V call is TRBV27, the J call TRBJ1-5; 8 bases agree with TRBD1. The V gene's germline CDR1 is MNHEY and CDR2 SMNVEV (reference sequence). J was trimmed by 1 base and V by 5 bases; bases with no gene match: 4. The CDR3 has 15 residues. The CDR3 DNA reads as TGTGCCAGCAGTGTCGACAGGGGAAGCAATCAGCCCCAGCATTTT. Its translation is CASSVDRGSNQPQHF.

The V and J genes are TRBV5-1 and TRBJ1-5, with no clear D. V lost 4 bases and J 7 bases, leaving 18 bases between the germline ends. This CDR3 comprises 15 residues. Germline V gives CDR1 SGHRS, CDR2 YFSETQ. CDR3 bases: TGCGCCAGCAGCGTTGGAGGGCGAGCCGACCAGCCCCAGCATTTT. Its protein is CASSVGGRADQPQHF.

In DNA, the CDR3 is TGTGCCAGTAAACACGACCAAGGGGACACCGGGGAGCTGTTTTTT. It encodes CASKHDQGDTGELFF. The chain carries TRBV19 and TRBJ2-2, with D possibly TRBD1 on 5 matching bases. This CDR3 has 15 residues. Germline values: CDR1 LNHDA, CDR2 SQIVND (reference sequence). Trimming cost V 7 bases and J 3 bases, with 15 bases left between them.

The chain employs TRBV5-1 and TRBJ2-3; the D gene is possibly TRBD1 (5 bases). The CDR3 spans 15 residues. Germline assignment: CDR1 SGHRS and CDR2 YFSETQ. Between the trimmed V and J ends, which lost 0 bases and 1 base, there was a span of 9 bases. Here the CDR3 DNA reads TGCGCCAGCAGCTTGGTGGGGCCGGGCACAGATACGCAGTATTTT. Encoded protein: CASSLVGPGTDTQYF.

Details on this clone: Other DNA sequences within the sample encode an identical CDR3. The J gene is TRBJ2-1, the V gene TRBV7-3; TRBD2 aligns across 12 bases. The V and J ends lost 3 bases and 6 bases, in that order; junction bases with no gene match: 6. This CDR3 comprises 16 residues. CDR1 SGHTA and CDR2 FQGTGA come from the germline V gene. CDR3 coding DNA: TGTGCCAGCAGCTTGACCGGACTAGCGGGGATCAATGAGCAGTTCTTC. This codes for CASSLTGLAGINEQFF.

This clone was found a few times. The gene calls are TRBV5-4 and TRBJ2-2; TRBD2 is a possible D gene (6 bases). The germline V gene has CDR1 SGHNT and CDR2 YYREEE (reference sequence). There are 12 residues in the CDR3. Deletions cut 6 bases from V and 4 bases from J, with 7 bases between. CDR3 protein: CASIGGTGELFF. CDR3 coding DNA: TGTGCCAGCATCGGGGGCACCGGGGAGCTGTTTTTT.

The sample holds a few counts of this clone. The gene calls are TRBV19 and TRBJ1-6; TRBD1 aligns across 7 bases. This CDR3 is built from 15 residues. Germline V gene data show CDR1 as LNHDA and CDR2 as SQIVND (reference sequence). Losses at the gene ends were 6 bases for V and 7 bases for J; bases not matched to a gene: 9. The CDR3 loop reads CASRGDRAWNSPLHF. In DNA, the CDR3 is TGTGCCAGTAGGGGAGACAGGGCGTGGAATTCACCCCTCCACTTT.

The CDR3 DNA is TGTGCTAGTGGTGCCCCCAGGGTCACTGAAGCTTTCTTT. Amino acids: CASGAPRVTEAFF. The chain carries TRBV12-5 and TRBJ1-1; weak D call: TRBD1 (5 bases). Germline CDR1 is LGHNT and CDR2 is FRNRAP. Trimming took 5 bases from V and 4 from J, leaving 11 bases between them. This CDR3 is 13 amino acids long.

This clone was seen a handful of times. The chain carries TRBV27 and TRBJ1-1; no reliable D call. The CDR3 length is 15 residues. Trimming left V 4 bases short and J 1 base short, with 13 bases between. Germline loops: CDR1 MNHEY, CDR2 SMNVEV (reference sequence). CDR3: CASSSLGLGNTEAFF. The CDR3 region has the DNA TGTGCCAGCAGTTCACTAGGACTGGGGAACACTGAAGCTTTCTTT.

This chain connects TRBV7-9 to TRBJ1-1, with 9 bases fitting TRBD1. The CDR3 consists of 15 residues. The V segment lost 5 bases and the J segment 1 base; nucleotides outside the gene matches: 5. Germline CDR1 reads SEHNR; CDR2 reads FQNEAQ (reference sequence). The CDR3: CASSAPGQGNTEAFF. Here the CDR3 DNA reads TGTGCCAGCAGCGCACCGGGACAGGGGAACACTGAAGCTTTCTTT.

The rearrangement links TRBV11-2 to TRBJ1-5; no clear D gene. V gave up 1 base and J gave up 4 bases, with 8 bases separating them. CDR1 is SGHAT, CDR2 FQNNGV, per germline. The CDR3 contains 14 residues. This CDR3 reads CASSLGRSNQPQHF. CDR3 nucleotide sequence: TGTGCCAGCAGCTTAGGCCGGTCTAATCAGCCCCAGCATTTT.

The chain has TRBV7-2 and TRBJ2-1; 9 nucleotides line up with TRBD2. V shed 1 base, J shed 6 bases, and the junction held 13 bases outside the gene matches. The CDR3 loop spans 18 amino acids. Germline V lookup: CDR1 SGHTA, CDR2 FQGNSA. CDR3 protein: CASSLVRRGGRWGNEQFF. In DNA form, the CDR3 reads TGTGCCAGCAGCTTAGTTCGGCGGGGGGGCCGGTGGGGCAATGAGCAGTTCTTC.

This clone was detected once. The chain links TRBV29-1 to TRBJ2-2; D uncertain. The germline V and J ends were trimmed by 7 bases and 3 bases, with 9 bases remaining between them. There are 12 residues in the CDR3. The germline V gene encodes CDR1 SQVTM and CDR2 ANQGSEA. CDR3: CSAAKDTGELFF. CDR3 DNA: TGCAGCGCTGCTAAAGACACCGGGGAGCTGTTTTTT.

The V and J genes are TRBV15 and TRBJ1-4, with TRBD1 matching over 7 bases. Germline V gene sequence: CDR1 LNHNV, CDR2 YYDKDF (reference sequence). The CDR3 length is 14 residues. With V trimmed by 3 bases and J by 6 bases, 4 bases remained unmatched. CDR3 amino acids: CATSRGQPDEKLFF. The CDR3 DNA sequence: TGTGCCACCAGCAGGGGACAGCCTGATGAAAAACTGTTTTTT.

This sequence joins TRBV7-8 and TRBJ1-1; D gene uncertain. The CDR3 length is 17 residues. With 1 base removed from V and 0 bases from J, the gap between germline ends came to 15 bases. CDR1 and CDR2 from the germline V gene are SGHVS and FQNEAQ. The CDR3 nucleotides are TGTGCCAGCAGCTTAGGGATACTCGAGGTCATGAACACTGAAGCTTTCTTT. It yields the protein CASSLGILEVMNTEAFF.

V is TRBV5-1 and J is TRBJ1-5; TRBD1 might be the D (5 bases). This CDR3 has 14 residues. The V and J ends lost 1 base and 5 bases respectively, with 10 bases between them. Germline assignment: CDR1 SGHRS and CDR2 YFSETQ. The CDR3 coding sequence is TGCGCCAGCAGCTTGTTCCCGGGGGATCAGCCCCAGCATTTT. The encoded protein is CASSLFPGDQPQHF.

This chain links TRBV6-1 with TRBJ2-7; maybe TRBD1 (6 bases). This CDR3 comprises 13 residues. Germline CDR1 is MNHNS and CDR2 is SASEGT. V lost 7 bases and J 2 bases, leaving 12 bases between the germline ends. The CDR3 DNA reads as TGTGCCAGCACCTTGGACAGAGCCTACGAGCAGTACTTC. This codes for CASTLDRAYEQYF.

This chain joins TRBV7-8 and TRBJ1-2, with D unresolved. Germline values: CDR1 SGHVS, CDR2 FQNEAQ. Trimming took 4 bases from V and 4 from J, leaving 16 bases between them. This CDR3 is 15 amino acids long. In DNA form, the CDR3 reads TGTGCCAGCAGCTCGACGGCAGGTACCCCCTATGGCTACACCTTC. As protein: CASSSTAGTPYGYTF.